This TCR beta chain was recovered during a study of blood T cell repertoires in COVID-19. The table came from immunoSEQ multiplex PCR; TCRdb's copy has only in-frame clones and leaves some out. The sample lists 180,000 or so clones; about 85% were seen once. The sequencing input was peripheral blood. The clonotype was recovered from a woman aged 80 or over with acute or convalescent COVID-19.

CDR3 amino acids: CASSVAGGRVSEQYF. The DNA of the CDR3 is TGTGCCAGCAGCGTAGCGGGCGGGAGAGTCTCCGAGCAGTACTTC. The V call is TRBV9, the J call TRBJ2-7; TRBD2 agrees at 7 bases. Trimming cost V 0 bases and J 6 bases; bases outside gene matches: 9. The CDR3 sequence is 15 residues long. Germline CDR1 reads SGDLS; CDR2 reads YYNGEE.